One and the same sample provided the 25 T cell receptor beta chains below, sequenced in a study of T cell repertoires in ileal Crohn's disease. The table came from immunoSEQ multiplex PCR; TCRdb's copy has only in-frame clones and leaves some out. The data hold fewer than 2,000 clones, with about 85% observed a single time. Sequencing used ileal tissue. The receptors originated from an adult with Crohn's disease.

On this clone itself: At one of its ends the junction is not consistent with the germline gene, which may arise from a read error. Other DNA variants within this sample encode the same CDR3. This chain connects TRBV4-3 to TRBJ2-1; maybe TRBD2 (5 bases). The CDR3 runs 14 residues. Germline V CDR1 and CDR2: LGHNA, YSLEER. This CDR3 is CASSQMDSDDEQFF. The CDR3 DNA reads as TGCGCCAGCAGCCAGATGGACTCGGACGATGAACAGTTCTTC.

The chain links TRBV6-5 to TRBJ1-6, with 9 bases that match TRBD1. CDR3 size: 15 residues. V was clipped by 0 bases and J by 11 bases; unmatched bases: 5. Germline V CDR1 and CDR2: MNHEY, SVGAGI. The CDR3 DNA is TGTGCCAGCAGTTACTCCCGGACAGGGGCGACACCCCTCCACTTT. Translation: CASSYSRTGATPLHF.

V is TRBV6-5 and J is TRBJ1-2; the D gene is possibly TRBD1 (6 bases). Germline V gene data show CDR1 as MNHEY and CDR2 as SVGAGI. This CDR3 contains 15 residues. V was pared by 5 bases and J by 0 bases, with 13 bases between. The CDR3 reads CASSPTGRANYGYTF. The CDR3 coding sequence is TGTGCCAGCAGTCCTACAGGGAGAGCTAACTATGGCTACACCTTC.

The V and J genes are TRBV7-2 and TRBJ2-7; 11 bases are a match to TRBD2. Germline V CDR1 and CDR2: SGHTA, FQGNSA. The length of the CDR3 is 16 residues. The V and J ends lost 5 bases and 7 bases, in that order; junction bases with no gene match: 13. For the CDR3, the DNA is TGTGCCAGCAGCCCCCGCGGGACTAGCGGCGTCCGGGAGCAGTACTTC. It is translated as CASSPRGTSGVREQYF.

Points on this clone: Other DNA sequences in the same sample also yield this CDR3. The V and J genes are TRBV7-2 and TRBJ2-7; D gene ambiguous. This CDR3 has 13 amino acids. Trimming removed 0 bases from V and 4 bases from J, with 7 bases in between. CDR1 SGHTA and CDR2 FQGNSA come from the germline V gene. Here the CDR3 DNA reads TGTGCCAGCAGCTTAGCGCGTCATTACGAGCAGTACTTC. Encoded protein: CASSLARHYEQYF.

The CDR3 DNA is TGTGCCAGCCAGCGTGGGGGGGGCTACGAGCAGTACTTC. Protein: CASQRGGGYEQYF. The chain carries TRBV27 and TRBJ2-5; 7 nucleotides match TRBD2. The better agreement between TRBJ2-7 and the DNA end casts doubt on the J call. Germline assignment: CDR1 MNHEY and CDR2 SMNVEV (reference sequence). This CDR3 spans 13 amino acids.

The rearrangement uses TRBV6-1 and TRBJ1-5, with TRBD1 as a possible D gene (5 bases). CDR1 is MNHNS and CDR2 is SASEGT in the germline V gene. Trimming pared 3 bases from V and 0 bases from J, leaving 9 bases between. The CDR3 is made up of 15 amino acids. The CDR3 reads CASSEPGISNQPQHF. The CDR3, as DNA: TGTGCCAGCAGTGAGCCAGGGATTAGCAATCAGCCCCAGCATTTT.

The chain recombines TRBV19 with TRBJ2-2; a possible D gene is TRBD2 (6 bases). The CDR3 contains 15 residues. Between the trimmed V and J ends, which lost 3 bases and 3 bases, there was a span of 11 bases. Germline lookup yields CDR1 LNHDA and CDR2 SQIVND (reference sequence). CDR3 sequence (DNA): TGTGCCAGTAGTATCCGGACTACCGACACCGGGGAGCTGTTTTTT. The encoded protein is CASSIRTTDTGELFF.

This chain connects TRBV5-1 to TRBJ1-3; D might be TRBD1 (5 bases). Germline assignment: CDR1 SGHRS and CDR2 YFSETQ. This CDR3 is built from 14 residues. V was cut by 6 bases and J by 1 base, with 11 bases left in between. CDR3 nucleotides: TGCGCCAGCACGGACAACCCGTCTGGAAACACCATATATTTT. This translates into CASTDNPSGNTIYF. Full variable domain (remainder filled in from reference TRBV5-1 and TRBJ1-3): KAGVTQTPRYLIKTRGQQVTLSCSPISGHRSVSWYQQTPGQGLQFLFEYFSETQRNKGNFPGRFSGRQFSNSRSEMNVSTLELGDSALYLCASTDNPSGNTIYFGEGSWLTVV.

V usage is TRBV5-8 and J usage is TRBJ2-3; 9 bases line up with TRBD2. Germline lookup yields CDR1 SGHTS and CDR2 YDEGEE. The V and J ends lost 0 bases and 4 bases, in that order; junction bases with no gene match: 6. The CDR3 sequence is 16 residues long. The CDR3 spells CASSLAIAGEADTQYF. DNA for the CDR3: TGTGCCAGCAGCTTGGCCATAGCGGGGGAGGCAGATACGCAGTATTTT.

The CDR3 DNA reads as TGCGCCAGCAGCTACCTCGGACAGGGGGCGGAAAAACTGTTTTTT. It specifies CASSYLGQGAEKLFF. This chain joins TRBV5-1 and TRBJ1-4; 11 positions agree with TRBD1. This CDR3 comprises 15 residues. Germline V gene sequence: CDR1 SGHRS, CDR2 YFSETQ. Trimming took 3 bases from V and 8 from J; bases not matched to a gene: 6.

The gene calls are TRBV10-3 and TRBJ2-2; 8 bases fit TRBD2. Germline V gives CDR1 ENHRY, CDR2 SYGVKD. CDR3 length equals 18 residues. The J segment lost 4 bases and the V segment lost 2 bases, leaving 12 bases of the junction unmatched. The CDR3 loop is CAISEKSGGVRSTGELFF. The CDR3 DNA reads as TGTGCCATCAGTGAGAAGAGCGGGGGCGTTCGGAGCACCGGGGAGCTGTTTTTT.

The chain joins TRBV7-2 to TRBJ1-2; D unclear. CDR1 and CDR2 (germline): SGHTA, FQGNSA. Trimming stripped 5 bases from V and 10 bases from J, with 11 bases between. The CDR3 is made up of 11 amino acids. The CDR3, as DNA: TGTGCCAGCAGCCGCGACACCTACTACACCTTC. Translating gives CASSRDTYYTF.

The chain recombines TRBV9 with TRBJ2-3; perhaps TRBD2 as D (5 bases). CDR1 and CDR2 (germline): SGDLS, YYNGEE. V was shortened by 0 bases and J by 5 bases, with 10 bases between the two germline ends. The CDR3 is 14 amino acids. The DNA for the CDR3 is TGTGCCAGCAGCGTAGATACGGGGTTAGATACGCAGTATTTT. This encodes CASSVDTGLDTQYF. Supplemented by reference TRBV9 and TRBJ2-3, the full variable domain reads DSGVTQTPKHLITATGQRVTLRCSPRSGDLSVYWYQQSLDQGLQFLIQYYNGEERAKGNILERFSAQQFPDLHSELNLSSLELGDSALYFCASSVDTGLDTQYFGPGTRLTVL.

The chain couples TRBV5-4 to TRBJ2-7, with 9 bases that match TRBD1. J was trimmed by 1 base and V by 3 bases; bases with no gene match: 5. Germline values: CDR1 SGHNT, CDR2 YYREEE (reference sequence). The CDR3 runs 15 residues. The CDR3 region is CASSWGQGNSYEQYF. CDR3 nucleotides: TGTGCCAGCAGCTGGGGACAGGGTAATTCCTACGAGCAGTACTTC.

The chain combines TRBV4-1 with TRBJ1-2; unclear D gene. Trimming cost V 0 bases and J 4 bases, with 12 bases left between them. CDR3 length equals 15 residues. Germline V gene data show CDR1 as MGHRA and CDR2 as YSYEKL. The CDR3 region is CASSQDWGGSYGYTF. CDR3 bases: TGCGCCAGCAGCCAAGATTGGGGAGGTAGCTATGGCTACACCTTC.

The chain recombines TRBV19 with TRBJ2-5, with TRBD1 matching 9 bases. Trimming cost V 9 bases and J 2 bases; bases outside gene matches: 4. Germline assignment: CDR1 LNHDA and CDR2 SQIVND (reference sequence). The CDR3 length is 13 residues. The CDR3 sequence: CASAGTGQETQYF. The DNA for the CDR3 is TGTGCCAGCGCAGGGACAGGGCAAGAGACCCAGTACTTC.

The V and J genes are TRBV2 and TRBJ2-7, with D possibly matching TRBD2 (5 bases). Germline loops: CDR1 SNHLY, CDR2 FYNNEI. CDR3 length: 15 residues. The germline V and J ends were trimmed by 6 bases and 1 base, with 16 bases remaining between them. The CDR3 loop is CASSPGWGTSYEQYF. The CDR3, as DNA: TGTGCCAGCAGCCCGGGATGGGGAACTTCCTACGAGCAGTACTTC.

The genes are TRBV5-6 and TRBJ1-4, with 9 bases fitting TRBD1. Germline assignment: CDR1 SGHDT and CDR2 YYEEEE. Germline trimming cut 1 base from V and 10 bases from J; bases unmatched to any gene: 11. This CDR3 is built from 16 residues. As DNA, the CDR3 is TGTGCCAGCAGCTTGTGGGCGGGACAGGGCCGTGGAAAACTGTTTTTT. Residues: CASSLWAGQGRGKLFF.

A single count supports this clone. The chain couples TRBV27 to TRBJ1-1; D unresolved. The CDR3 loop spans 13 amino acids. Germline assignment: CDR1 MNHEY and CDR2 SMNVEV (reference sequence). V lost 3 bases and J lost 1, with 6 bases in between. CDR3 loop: CASSFTGNTEAFF. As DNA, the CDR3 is TGTGCCAGCAGTTTTACGGGGAACACTGAAGCTTTCTTT.

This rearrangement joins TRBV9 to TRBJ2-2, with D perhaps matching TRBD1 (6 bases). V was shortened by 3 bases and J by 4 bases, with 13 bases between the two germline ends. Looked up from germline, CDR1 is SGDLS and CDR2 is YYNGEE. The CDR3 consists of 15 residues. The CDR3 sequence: CASSGQDRPTGELFF. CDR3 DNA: TGTGCCAGCAGCGGCCAGGACAGACCCACCGGGGAGCTGTTTTTT.

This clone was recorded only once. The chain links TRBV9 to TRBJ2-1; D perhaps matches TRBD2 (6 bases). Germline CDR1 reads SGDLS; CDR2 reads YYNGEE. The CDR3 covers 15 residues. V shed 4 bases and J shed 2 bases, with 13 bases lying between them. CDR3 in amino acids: CASSPSGHTYNEQFF. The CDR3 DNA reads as TGTGCCAGCAGCCCCAGCGGGCACACCTACAATGAGCAGTTCTTC. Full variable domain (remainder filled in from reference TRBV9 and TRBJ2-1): DSGVTQTPKHLITATGQRVTLRCSPRSGDLSVYWYQQSLDQGLQFLIQYYNGEERAKGNILERFSAQQFPDLHSELNLSSLELGDSALYFCASSPSGHTYNEQFFGPGTRLTVL.

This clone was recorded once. CDR3: CASSYSAGVSNTQYF. As DNA, the CDR3 is TGTGCCAGCAGTTACTCAGCGGGGGTATCGAATACGCAGTATTTT. The chain couples TRBV6-5 to TRBJ2-3; 8 bases line up with TRBD2. CDR1 is MNHEY, CDR2 SVGAGI, per germline. The length of the CDR3 is 15 residues. V shed 0 bases and J 7 bases; nucleotides not matched to a gene: 6.

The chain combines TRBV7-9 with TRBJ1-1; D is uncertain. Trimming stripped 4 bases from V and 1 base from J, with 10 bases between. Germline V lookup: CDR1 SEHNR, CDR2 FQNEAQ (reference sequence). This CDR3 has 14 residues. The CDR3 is CASSSRGKNTEAFF. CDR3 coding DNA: TGTGCCAGCAGCTCTCGAGGAAAGAACACTGAAGCTTTCTTT.

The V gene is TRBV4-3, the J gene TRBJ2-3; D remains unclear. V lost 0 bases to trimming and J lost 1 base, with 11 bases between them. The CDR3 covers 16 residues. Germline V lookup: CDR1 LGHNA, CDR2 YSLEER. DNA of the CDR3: TGCGCCAGCAGCCAAGAGCTCCAGAGCGGCACAGATACGCAGTATTTT. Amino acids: CASSQELQSGTDTQYF.